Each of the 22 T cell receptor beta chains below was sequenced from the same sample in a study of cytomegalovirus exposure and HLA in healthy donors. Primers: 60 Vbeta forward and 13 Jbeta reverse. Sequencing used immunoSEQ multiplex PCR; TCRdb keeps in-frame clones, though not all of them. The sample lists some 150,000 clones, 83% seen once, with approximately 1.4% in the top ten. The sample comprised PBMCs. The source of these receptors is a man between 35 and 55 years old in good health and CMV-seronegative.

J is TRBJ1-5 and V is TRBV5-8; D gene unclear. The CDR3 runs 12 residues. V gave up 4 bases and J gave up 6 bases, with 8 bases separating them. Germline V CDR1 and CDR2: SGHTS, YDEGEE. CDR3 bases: TGTGCCAGCAGCCCCCTTAGTCAGCCCCAGCATTTT. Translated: CASSPLSQPQHF. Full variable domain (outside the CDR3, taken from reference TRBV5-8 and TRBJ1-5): EAGVTQSPTHLIKTRGQQATLRCSPISGHTSVYWYQQALGLGLQFLLWYDEGEERNRGNFPPRFSGRQFPNYSSELNVNALELEDSALYLCASSPLSQPQHFGDGTRLSIL.

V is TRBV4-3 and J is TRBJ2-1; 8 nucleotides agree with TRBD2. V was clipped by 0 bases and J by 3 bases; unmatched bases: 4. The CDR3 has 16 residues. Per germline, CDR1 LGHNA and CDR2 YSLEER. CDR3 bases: TGCGCCAGCAGCCAAGATCGGGGGGGCCTCTACAATGAGCAGTTCTTC. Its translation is CASSQDRGGLYNEQFF.

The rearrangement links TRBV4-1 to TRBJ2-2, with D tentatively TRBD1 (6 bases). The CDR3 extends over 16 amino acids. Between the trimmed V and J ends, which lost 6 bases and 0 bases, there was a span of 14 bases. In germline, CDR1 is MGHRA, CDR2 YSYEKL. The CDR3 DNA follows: TGCGCCAGCAGAAGGACAGCGGCCTCGAACACCGGGGAGCTGTTTTTT. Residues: CASRRTAASNTGELFF.

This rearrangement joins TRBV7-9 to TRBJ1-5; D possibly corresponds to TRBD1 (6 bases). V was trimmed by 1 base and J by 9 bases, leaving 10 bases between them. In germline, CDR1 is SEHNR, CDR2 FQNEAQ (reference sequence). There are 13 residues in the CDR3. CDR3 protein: CASSLGTVSPQHF. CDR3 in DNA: TGTGCCAGCAGCTTAGGGACAGTGTCGCCCCAGCATTTT.

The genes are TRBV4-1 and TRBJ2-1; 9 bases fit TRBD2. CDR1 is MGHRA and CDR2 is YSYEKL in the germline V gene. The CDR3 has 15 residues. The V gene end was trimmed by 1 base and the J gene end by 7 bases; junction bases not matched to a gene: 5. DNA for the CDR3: TGCGCCAGCAGCCAAGGGCTAGCGGGGAAAAATGAGCAGTTCTTC. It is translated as CASSQGLAGKNEQFF.

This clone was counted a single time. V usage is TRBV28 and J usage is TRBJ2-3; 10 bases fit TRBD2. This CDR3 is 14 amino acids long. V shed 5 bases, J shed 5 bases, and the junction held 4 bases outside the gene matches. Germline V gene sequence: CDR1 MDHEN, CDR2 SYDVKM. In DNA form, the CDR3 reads TGTGCCAGCAGTCGGAGCGGGGGGGGAGATACGCAGTATTTT. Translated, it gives CASSRSGGGDTQYF.

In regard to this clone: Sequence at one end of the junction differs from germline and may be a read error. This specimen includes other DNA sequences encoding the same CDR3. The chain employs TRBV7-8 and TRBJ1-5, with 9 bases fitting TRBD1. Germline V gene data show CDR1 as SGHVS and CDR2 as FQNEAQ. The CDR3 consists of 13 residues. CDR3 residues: CASSWDRVQPQHF. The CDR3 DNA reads TGTGCCAGCAGCTGGGACAGGGTTCAGCCCCAGCACTTT.

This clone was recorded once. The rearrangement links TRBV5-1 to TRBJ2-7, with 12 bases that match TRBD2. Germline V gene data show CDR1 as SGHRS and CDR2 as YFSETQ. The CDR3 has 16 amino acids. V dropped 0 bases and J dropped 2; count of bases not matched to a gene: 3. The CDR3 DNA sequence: TGCGCCAGCAGCTTGGGGACTAGCGGGACCCCCTACGAGCAGTACTTC. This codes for CASSLGTSGTPYEQYF.

CDR3 protein: CASSGTSGNTDTQYF. The CDR3 nucleotides are TGTGCCAGCAGCGGGACTAGCGGGAACACAGATACGCAGTATTTT. The chain has TRBV7-9 and TRBJ2-3; 13 bases agree with TRBD2. CDR3 length equals 15 residues. Germline V lookup: CDR1 SEHNR, CDR2 FQNEAQ (reference sequence). The junction had 1 base not matched to a gene; V was cut back by 5 bases and J by 2 bases.

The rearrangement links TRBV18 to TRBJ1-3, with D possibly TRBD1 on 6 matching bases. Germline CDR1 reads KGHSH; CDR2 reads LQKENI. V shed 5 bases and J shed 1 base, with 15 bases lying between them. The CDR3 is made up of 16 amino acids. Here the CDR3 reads CASSSETGLSGNTIYF. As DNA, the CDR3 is TGTGCCAGCTCATCCGAGACAGGTCTTTCTGGAAACACCATATATTTT.

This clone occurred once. The CDR3 DNA sequence: TGTGCCAGCAGCTTTAATGGCGCGGAGTATGGCTACACCTTC. It encodes CASSFNGAEYGYTF. The V and J genes are TRBV7-9 and TRBJ1-2; D gene uncertain. The germline V and J ends were trimmed by 3 bases and 5 bases, with 13 bases remaining between them. Germline CDR1 and CDR2: SEHNR and FQNEAQ (reference sequence). CDR3 length equals 14 residues.

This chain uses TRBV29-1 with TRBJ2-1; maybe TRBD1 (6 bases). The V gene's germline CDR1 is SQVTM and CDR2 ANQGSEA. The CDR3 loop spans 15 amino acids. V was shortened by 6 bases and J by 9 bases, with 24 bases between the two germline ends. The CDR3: CSVLTGIQVKGEQFF. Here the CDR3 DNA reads TGCAGCGTCTTAACAGGGATCCAGGTAAAGGGTGAGCAGTTCTTC.

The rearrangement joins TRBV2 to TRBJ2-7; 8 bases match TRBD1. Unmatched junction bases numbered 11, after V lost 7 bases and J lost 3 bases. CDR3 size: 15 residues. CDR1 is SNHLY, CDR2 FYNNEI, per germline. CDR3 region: CASTKTGGGNYEQYF. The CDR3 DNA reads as TGTGCCAGCACCAAAACAGGGGGTGGAAACTACGAGCAGTACTTC. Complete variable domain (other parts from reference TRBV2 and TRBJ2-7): EPEVTQTPSHQVTQMGQEVILRCVPISNHLYFYWYRQILGQKVEFLVSFYNNEISEKSEIFDDQFSVERPDGSNFTLKIRSTKLEDSAMYFCASTKTGGGNYEQYFGPGTRLTVT.

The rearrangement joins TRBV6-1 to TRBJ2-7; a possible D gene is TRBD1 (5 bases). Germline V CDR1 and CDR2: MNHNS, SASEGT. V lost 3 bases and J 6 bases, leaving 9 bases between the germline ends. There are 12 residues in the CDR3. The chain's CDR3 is CASSDSGFEQYF. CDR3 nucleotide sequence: TGTGCCAGCAGTGACTCAGGGTTCGAGCAGTACTTC.

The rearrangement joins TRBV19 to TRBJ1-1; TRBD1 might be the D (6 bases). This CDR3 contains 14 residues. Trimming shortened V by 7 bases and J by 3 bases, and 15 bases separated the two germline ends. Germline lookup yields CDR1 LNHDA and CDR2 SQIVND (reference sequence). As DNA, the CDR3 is TGTGCCAGTACCAACAGGGTCGGGGACACTGAAGCTTTCTTT. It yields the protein CASTNRVGDTEAFF.

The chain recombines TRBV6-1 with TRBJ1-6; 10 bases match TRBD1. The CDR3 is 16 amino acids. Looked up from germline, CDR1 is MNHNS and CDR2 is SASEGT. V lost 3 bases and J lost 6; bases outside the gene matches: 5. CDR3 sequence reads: CASSEDRGRVNSPLHF. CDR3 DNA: TGTGCCAGCAGTGAGGACAGGGGGAGGGTTAATTCACCCCTCCACTTT.

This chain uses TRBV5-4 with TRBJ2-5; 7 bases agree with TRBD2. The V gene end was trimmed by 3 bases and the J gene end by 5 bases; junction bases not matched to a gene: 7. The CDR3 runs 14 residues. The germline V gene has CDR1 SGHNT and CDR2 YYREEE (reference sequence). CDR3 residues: CASSSPGEGETQYF. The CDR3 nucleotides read TGTGCCAGCAGCTCCCCGGGGGAGGGCGAGACCCAGTACTTC.

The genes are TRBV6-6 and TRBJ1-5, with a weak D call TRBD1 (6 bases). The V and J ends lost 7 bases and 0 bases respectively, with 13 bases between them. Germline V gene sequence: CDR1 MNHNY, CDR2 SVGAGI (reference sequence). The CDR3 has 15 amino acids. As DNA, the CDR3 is TGTGCCAGCATTGGGGGCCCATATAGCAATCAGCCCCAGCATTTT. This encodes CASIGGPYSNQPQHF.

As DNA, the CDR3 is TGTGCCAGTAGTATACGGATAGGCGGTGAAGCTTTCTTT. Encoded protein: CASSIRIGGEAFF. V usage is TRBV19 and J usage is TRBJ1-1; D gene uncertain. Per germline, CDR1 LNHDA and CDR2 SQIVND (reference sequence). V lost 2 bases and J lost 7, with 11 bases in between. This CDR3 region has 13 residues.

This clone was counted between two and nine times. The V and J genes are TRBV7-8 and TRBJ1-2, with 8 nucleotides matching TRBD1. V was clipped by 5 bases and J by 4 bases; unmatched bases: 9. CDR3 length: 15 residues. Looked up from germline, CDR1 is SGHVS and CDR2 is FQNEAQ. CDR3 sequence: CASSLTGTGTYGYTF. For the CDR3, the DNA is TGTGCCAGCAGCCTCACCGGGACAGGCACCTATGGCTACACCTTC.

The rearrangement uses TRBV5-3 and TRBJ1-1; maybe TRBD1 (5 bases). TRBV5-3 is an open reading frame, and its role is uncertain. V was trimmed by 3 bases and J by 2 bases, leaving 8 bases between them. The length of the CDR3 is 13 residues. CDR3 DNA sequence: TGTGCCAGAAGCTCGGACACAAACACTGAAGCTTTCTTT. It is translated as CARSSDTNTEAFF.

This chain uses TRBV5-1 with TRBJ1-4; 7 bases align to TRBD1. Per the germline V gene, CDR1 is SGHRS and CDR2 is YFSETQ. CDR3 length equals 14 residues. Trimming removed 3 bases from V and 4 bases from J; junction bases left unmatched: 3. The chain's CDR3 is CASSWTGDNEKLFF. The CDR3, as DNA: TGCGCCAGCAGCTGGACAGGAGATAATGAAAAACTGTTTTTT. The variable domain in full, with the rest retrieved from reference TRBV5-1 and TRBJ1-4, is KAGVTQTPRYLIKTRGQQVTLSCSPISGHRSVSWYQQTPGQGLQFLFEYFSETQRNKGNFPGRFSGRQFSNSRSEMNVSTLELGDSALYLCASSWTGDNEKLFFGSGTQLSVL.